This T cell receptor beta chain was captured in a study of blood T cell repertoires in COVID-19 (dated by TCRdb to the early 2020s). About the study as a whole: Samples from collaborators originated in the United States, Italy and Spain and spanned both the acute and convalescent phases of COVID-19. The samples were drawn from the first 160 participants of the ongoing ImmuneRACE study and from 1,254 subjects provided by 6 global collaborators. A de-identified subject ID, COVID-19 status, age in years and sex were almost always included in the sample metadata. Where available, HLA class I and class II types were obtained from metadata supplied by the sample provider rather than from assay-based typing. The repertoires were released in a freely available public database intended as a resource for research on the immune response to SARS-CoV-2. The material from the prospective study consisted of cDNA or gDNA derived from T cells, B-cell-depleted T cells, or PBMCs. Subjects who had been exposed to COVID-19, were actively infected with it, or had recovered from it provided the deeply sampled blood TCRbeta repertoires that made up the dataset.

Broader findings and caveats from the paper: How much clinical and demographic metadata was included differed by source and by participant, and the metadata was provided uncurated.

TCRbeta CDR3 regions were amplified from genomic DNA by means of the immunoSEQ Assay, a bias-controlled multiplex PCR. In the paper's pipeline: The number of nucleated cells in each sample was estimated from the amplification of reference gene primers within the assay. Sequence reads were collapsed and filtered to measure the absolute abundance of every unique TCRbeta CDR3 rearrangement. For each sample, productive Simpson clonality was calculated as the square root of Simpson's diversity index across productive rearrangements. What TCRdb holds here is the immuneACCESS table cut down to in-frame rearrangements. Part of the clones is not present; checked against another copy, under half of the missing clones reflect an unresolved V gene, and the others are unexplained. V, J and clone size reflect that table, while D and trimming were determined from the DNA. Counted in this sample were 300,000 to 350,000 clones; 87% of them appeared once. The ten most abundant clones make up about 6.3% of the sample.

On this clone itself: No antigen is known for it. No much larger clonotype is one base removed from it; base qualities were not supplied.

One collaborating source in Seattle enrolled patients while the patients were actively infected and followed the patients over time throughout the course of disease. Whole blood was collected in K2EDTA tubes by collaborating institutions according to the institutions' own protocols. For TCRbeta analysis, collaborators shipped samples in one of three forms: frozen whole blood, isolated PBMCs, or DNA extracted from either of those sample types. This receptor was identified in a woman aged 45-65 years with COVID-19, enrolled during active disease. Material for sequencing was peripheral blood.

The DNA sequence reads TGTGCCAGCATCCCGACGAGCACGGGGGGCTATGGCTACACCTTC. It codes for CASIPTSTGGYGYTF. The chain is encoded by TRBV27 joined to TRBJ1-2, and perhaps TRBD1 as D gene, on 5 matching bases. The CDR3 numbers 15 residues from cysteine through phenylalanine. The sequence is cut down to CDR3 DNA, 45 bases in frame from base 1. Via the germline V gene (reference sequence), CDR1 is MNHEY and CDR2 SMNVEV. V drops 7 bases and J drops 4 bases, leaving 19 bases in between.